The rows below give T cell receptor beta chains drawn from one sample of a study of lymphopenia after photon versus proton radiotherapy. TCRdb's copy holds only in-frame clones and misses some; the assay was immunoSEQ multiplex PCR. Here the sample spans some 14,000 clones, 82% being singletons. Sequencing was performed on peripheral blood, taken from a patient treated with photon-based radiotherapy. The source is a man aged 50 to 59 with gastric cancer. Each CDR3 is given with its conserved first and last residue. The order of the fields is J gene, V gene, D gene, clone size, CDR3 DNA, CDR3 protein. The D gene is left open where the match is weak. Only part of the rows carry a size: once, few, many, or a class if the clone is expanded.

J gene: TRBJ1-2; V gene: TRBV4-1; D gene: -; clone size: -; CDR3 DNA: TGCGCCAGCAGCCAAGACGAGACAGAGAACTATGGCTACACCTTC; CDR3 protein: CASSQDETENYGYTF
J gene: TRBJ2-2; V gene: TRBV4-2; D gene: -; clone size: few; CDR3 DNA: TGTGCCAGCAGGCCCGGGACGGCGAACACCGGGGAGCTGTTTTTT; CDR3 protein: CASRPGTANTGELFF
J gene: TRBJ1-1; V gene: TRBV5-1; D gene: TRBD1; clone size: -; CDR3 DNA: TGCGCCAGCAGAAGTGAGGGGGCGCCGAGGAACACTGAAGCTTTCTTT; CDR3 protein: CASRSEGAPRNTEAFF
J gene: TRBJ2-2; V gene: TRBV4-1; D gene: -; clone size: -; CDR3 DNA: TGCGCCAGCAGCCGTACTAGTGGGGGCACCGGGGAGCTGTTTTTT; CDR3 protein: CASSRTSGGTGELFF
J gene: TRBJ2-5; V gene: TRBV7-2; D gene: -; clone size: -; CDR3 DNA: TGTGCCAGCAGCTCGATGGGGGGCGAGGAGACCCAGTACTTC; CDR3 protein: CASSSMGGEETQYF
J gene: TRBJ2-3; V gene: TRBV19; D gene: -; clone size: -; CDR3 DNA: TGTGCCAGTAGTATAGAGGGGGCCTTGTTGACAGATACGCAGTATTTT; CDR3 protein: CASSIEGALLTDTQYF
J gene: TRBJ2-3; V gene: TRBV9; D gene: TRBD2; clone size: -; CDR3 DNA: TGTGCCAGCAGCGTAGGACTAGCGGGGGGCGTCTTAGATACGCAGTATTTT; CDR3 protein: CASSVGLAGGVLDTQYF
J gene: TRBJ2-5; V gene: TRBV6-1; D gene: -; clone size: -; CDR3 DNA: TGTGCCAGCAGTGCACAAGAGACCCAGTACTTC; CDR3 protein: CASSAQETQYF
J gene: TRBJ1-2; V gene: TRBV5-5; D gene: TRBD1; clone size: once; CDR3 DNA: TGTGCCAGCAGCACACCGGGACAGGGTTACTATGGCTACACCTTC; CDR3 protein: CASSTPGQGYYGYTF
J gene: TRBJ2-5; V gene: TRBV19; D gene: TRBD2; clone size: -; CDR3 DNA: TGTGCCAGTACCGGCGGGGGGGCCAGGGAGACCCAGTACTTC; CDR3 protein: CASTGGGARETQYF
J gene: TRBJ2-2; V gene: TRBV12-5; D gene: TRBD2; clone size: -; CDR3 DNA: TGTGCTAGTGGTTTGGTTCCTCCGGGACTAGCGGGGGTGAAGAACACCGGGGAGCTGTTTTTT; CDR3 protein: CASGLVPPGLAGVKNTGELFF
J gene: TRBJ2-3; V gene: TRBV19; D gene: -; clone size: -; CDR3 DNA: TGTGCCAGTAGTATAGCCCGGAGCGATACGCAGTATTTT; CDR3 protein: CASSIARSDTQYF
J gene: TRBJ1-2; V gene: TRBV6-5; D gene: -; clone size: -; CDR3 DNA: TGTGCCAGCAGTCCCCCCGACTCCCCGAACTATGGCTACACCTTC; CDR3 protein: CASSPPDSPNYGYTF
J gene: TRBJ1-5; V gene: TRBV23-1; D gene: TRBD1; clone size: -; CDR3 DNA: TGCGCCAGCCCCCGGGGACAGGCTTATCAGCCCCAGCATTTT; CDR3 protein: CASPRGQAYQPQHF
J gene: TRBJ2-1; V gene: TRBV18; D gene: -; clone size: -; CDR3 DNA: TGTGCCAGCTCACCACTTCTAGGGGGGGACTCCTACAATGAGCAGTTCTTC; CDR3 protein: CASSPLLGGDSYNEQFF
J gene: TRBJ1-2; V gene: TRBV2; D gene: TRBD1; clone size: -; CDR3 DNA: TGTGCCAGCAGCGAGAGGGACAGGGTCGGCTATGGCTACACCTTC; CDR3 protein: CASSERDRVGYGYTF
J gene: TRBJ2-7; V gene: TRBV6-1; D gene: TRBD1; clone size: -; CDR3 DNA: TGTGCCAGCACCCTGACAGGGGGCCTCTACGAGCAGTACTTC; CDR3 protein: CASTLTGGLYEQYF
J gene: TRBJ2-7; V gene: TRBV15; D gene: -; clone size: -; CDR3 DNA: TGTGCCACCAGCCTACTCAGGGGTGGGGGCCCCTACGAGCAGTACTTC; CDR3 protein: CATSLLRGGGPYEQYF
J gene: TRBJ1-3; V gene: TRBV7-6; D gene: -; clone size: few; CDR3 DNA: TGTGCCAGCAGCCCCCGCGGAGGGGGAGGAAACACCATATATTTT; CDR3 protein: CASSPRGGGGNTIYF
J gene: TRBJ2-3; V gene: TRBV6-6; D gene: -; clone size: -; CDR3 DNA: TGTGCCAGCAGGTTAGCGGCTATCACAGATACGCAGTATTTT; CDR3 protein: CASRLAAITDTQYF
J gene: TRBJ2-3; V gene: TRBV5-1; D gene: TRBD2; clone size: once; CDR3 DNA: TGCGCCAGCAGCCCACGACTAGCGGGGGCCGCAGGATTGGATACGCAGTATTTT; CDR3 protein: CASSPRLAGAAGLDTQYF
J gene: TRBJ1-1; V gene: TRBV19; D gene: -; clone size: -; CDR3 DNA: TGTGCCAGTAGTATATTTGGGGGCCCCTGGGGGAACACTGAAGCTTTCTTT; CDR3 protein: CASSIFGGPWGNTEAFF
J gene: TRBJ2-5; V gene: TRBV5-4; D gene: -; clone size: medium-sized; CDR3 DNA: TGTGCCAGCAGCCTAGATCAAGAGACCCAGTACTTC; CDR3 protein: CASSLDQETQYF
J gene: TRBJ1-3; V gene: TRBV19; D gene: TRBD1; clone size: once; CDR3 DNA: TGTGCCAGTAGTATAGCCCCCGGGACAGCTGGAAACACCATATATTTT; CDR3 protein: CASSIAPGTAGNTIYF
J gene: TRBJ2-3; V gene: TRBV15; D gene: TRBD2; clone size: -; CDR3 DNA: TGTGCCACCAGCAGCGTTACTAGCGGGGGGGCTGATACGCAGTATTTT; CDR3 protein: CATSSVTSGGADTQYF
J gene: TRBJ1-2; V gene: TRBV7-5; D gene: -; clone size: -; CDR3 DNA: TGTGCCAGAAGCTTAGATCCGACTAACTATGGCTACACCTTC; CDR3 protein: CARSLDPTNYGYTF
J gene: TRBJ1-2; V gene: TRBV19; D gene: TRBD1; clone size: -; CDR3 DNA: TGTGCCAGTACCCTGACAGGGAGGCAGGGCTACACCTTC; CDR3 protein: CASTLTGRQGYTF
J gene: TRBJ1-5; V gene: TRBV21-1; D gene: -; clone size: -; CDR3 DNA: TGTGCCAGCAGCAAAGGACGGGGTAATCAGCCCCAGCATTTT; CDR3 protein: CASSKGRGNQPQHF
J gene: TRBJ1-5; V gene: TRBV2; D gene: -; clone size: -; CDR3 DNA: TGTGCCAGCAGTGGATTCTTAAATCAGCCCCAGCATTTT; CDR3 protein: CASSGFLNQPQHF
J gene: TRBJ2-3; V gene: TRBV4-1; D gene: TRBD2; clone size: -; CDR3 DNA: TGCGCCAGCAGCCAAGAGGTGGGCGGGGGGTTTTCAGATACGCAGTATTTT; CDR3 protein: CASSQEVGGGFSDTQYF
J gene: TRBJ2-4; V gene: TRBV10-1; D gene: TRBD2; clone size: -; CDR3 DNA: TGCGCCAGCAACGCAAGGGCGGGGGACGGCATTCAGTACTTC; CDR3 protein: CASNARAGDGIQYF
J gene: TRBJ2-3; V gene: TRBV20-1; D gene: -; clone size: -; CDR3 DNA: TGCAGTGCTGCCGACCCAGATACGCAGTATTTT; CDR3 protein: CSAADPDTQYF
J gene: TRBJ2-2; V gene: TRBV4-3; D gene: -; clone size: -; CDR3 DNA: TGCGCCAGCAGCCAAGTTGCTAGTCGTGGCGGGGAGCTGTTTTTT; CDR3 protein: CASSQVASRGGELFF
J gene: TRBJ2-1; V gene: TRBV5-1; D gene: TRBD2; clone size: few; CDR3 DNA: TGCGCCAGCAGCTTGGCCGTACGGGGGGGCCCCGGTGAGCAGTTCTTC; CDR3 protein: CASSLAVRGGPGEQFF
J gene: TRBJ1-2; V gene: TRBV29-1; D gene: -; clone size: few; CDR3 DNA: TGCAGCGTTGCTCACGGAAACTATGGCTACACCTTC; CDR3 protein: CSVAHGNYGYTF
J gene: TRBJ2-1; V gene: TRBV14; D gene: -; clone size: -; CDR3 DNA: TGTGCCAGCAGCCAGGAGGACAGCACCAATGAGCAGTTCTTC; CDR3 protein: CASSQEDSTNEQFF
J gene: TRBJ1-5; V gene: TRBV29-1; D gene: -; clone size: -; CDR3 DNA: TGCAGCGCCAAGACAGATAGCAATCAGCCCCAGCATTTT; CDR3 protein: CSAKTDSNQPQHF
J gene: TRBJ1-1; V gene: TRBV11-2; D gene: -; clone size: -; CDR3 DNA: TGTGCCAGCAGCTTATACCCCACATCTGATGAAGCTTTCTTT; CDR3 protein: CASSLYPTSDEAFF
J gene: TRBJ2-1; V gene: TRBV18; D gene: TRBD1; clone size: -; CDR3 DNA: TGTGCCAGCTCGACCGGGACAGGGGCAAATGAGCAGTTCTTC; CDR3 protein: CASSTGTGANEQFF
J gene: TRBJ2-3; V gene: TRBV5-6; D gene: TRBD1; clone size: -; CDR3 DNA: TGTGCCAGCAGCTCCACCGGGACAGGGAGAACAGATACGCAGTATTTT; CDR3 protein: CASSSTGTGRTDTQYF
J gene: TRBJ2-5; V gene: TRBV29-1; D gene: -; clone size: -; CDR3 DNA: TGCAGCGTAGACTTCCGGGGCCAAGAGACCCAGTACTTC; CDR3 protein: CSVDFRGQETQYF
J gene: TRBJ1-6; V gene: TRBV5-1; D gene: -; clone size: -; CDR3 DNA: TGCGCCAGCAGCTTCCTTCCGGGTGGTGATTCACCCCTCCACTTT; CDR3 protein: CASSFLPGGDSPLHF
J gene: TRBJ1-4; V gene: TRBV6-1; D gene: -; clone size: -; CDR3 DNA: TGTGCCAGCAGGGACGGACCGTCGGGACGTGGAAAACTGTTTTTT; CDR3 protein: CASRDGPSGRGKLFF